The clone carrying this TCR beta chain was detected many times. No antigen is known for it. TCRdb ran MiXCR on the RACE reads and lists one entry per CDR3 protein. The table records some 80,000 distinct CDR3 sequences, approximately 10% of them present only once. The sample originates from a study of human T cells and chemical hapten exposure. Overall study findings and caveats: Donors, who had alopecia, may show an immune response that differs from healthy people's.

Germline V CDR1 and CDR2: MGHRA, YSYEKL. Trimming took off 7 bases at V and 6 bases at J, with 27 bases between the two ends. This CDR3 spans 18 amino acids. Time point indicated: patch test 2, 6 weeks after DPC sensitization. Regarding treatment: therapeutic diphenylcyclopropenone sensitization with weekly scalp DPC. Researchers sampled blood before each patch test went on. Unfractionated whole blood yielded total RNA. This TCR derives from a man aged 18 to 29 with alopecia areata. Some clones in this sample may be carry-over from other donors' samples. The chain joins TRBV4-1 to TRBJ2-2; either TRBD1 or TRBD2 may supply D (5 bases each). The starting material was whole blood, obtained in connection with sensitization to the hapten diphenylcyclopropenone (DPC). Here the CDR3 reads CASNPRPGQSKWAGELFF. CDR3 bases: TGCGCCAGCAACCCGAGGCCGGGGCAGTCAAAATGGGCCGGGGAGCTGTTTTTT.